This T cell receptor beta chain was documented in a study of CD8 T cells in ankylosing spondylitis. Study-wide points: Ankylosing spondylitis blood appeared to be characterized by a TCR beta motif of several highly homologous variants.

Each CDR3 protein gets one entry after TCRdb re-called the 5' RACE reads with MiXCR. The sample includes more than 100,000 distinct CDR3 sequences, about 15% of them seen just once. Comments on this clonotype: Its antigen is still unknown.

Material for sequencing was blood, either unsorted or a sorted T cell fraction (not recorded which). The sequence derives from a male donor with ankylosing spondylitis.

Written as DNA, the CDR3 is TGCGCCAGCAGCTTGGAGGCGGGATCCTACGAGCAGTACTTC. This codes for CASSLEAGSYEQYF. The rearrangement links TRBV5-1 to TRBJ2-7; D is possibly TRBD2 (6 bases). The V and J ends lost 0 bases and 1 base respectively, with 8 bases between them. Germline CDR1 is SGHRS and CDR2 is YFSETQ. CDR3 size: 14 residues.